The table lists the clone carrying this T cell receptor (beta chain) with a count of one. The data belong to a study of blood T cell repertoires in COVID-19. Whole-study context: Samples of COVID-19 (acute and convalescent) were obtained from the United States, Italy and Spain.

This CDR3 is 15 amino acids long. Germline values: CDR1 SEHNR, CDR2 FQNEAQ (reference sequence). V was pared by 5 bases and J by 4 bases, with 17 bases between. The protocol was immunoSEQ multiplex PCR, while the TCRdb copy is restricted to in-frame clones and leaves out a portion. Among 120,000 or so clones, around 86% were seen once, and the ten largest hold less than 30%. The sample taken for sequencing was peripheral blood. This chain connects TRBV7-9 to TRBJ1-1; maybe TRBD1 (5 bases). The TCR was taken from a woman aged 70-85 years with acute or convalescent COVID-19. The CDR3 loop reads CASSPGRGGGTEAFF. The CDR3 DNA follows: TGTGCCAGCAGCCCGGGGCGGGGCGGGGGCACTGAAGCTTTCTTT.